One sample yielded the 12 T cell receptor beta chains listed below, sequenced in a study of T cell changes during pregnancy in multiple sclerosis. TCRdb's copy holds only in-frame clones and misses some; the assay was immunoSEQ multiplex PCR. The sample lists under 50,000 clones; 85% to 95% were seen once. This material consisted of CD8+ T cells from peripheral blood mononuclear cells, taken in the third trimester of pregnancy. These receptors were taken from a female donor with multiple sclerosis, enrolled in a pregnancy study.

This clone is classed as medium-sized (0.01 to 0.1%). The chain carries TRBV11-1 and TRBJ2-3; TRBD1 is a possible D gene (6 bases). The germline CDR1 and CDR2 sequences are SGHAT and FQDESV (reference sequence). The CDR3 has 15 amino acids. The V gene lost 5 bases and the J gene lost 2 bases, with 14 bases spanning the gap. The CDR3 protein is CASSGDRLPTDTQYF. The CDR3 DNA reads as TGTGCCAGCAGCGGCGACAGGCTCCCCACAGATACGCAGTATTTT. Together with reference TRBV11-1 and TRBJ2-3, the CDR3 gives the full variable domain: EAEVAQSPRYKITEKSQAVAFWCDPISGHATLYWYRQILGQGPELLVQFQDESVVDDSQLPKDRFSAERLKGVDSTLKIQPAELGDSAMYLCASSGDRLPTDTQYFGPGTRLTVL.

The CDR3 DNA reads as TGTGCCAGCACCGGACAGGGGGCGAAGGATGGCTACACCTTC. Translated, it gives CASTGQGAKDGYTF. V and J are TRBV7-9 and TRBJ1-2, with 11 bases identical to TRBD1. This CDR3 comprises 14 residues. V gave up 7 bases and J gave up 6 bases; unmatched junction bases: 7. CDR1 SEHNR and CDR2 FQNEAQ come from the germline V gene (reference sequence).

The V gene is TRBV6-5, the J gene TRBJ2-7, with 8 bases that match TRBD2. The CDR3 consists of 16 residues. Looked up from germline, CDR1 is MNHEY and CDR2 is SVGAGI. V gave up 0 bases and J gave up 1 base; unmatched junction bases: 5. The chain's CDR3 is CASSYSKGLASYEQYF. The CDR3 region has the DNA TGTGCCAGCAGTTACTCGAAAGGACTAGCATCCTACGAGCAGTACTTC.

V gene TRBV30 combines with J gene TRBJ1-2, with D unresolved. V dropped 2 bases and J dropped 2 bases, with 9 bases sitting between them. The CDR3 consists of 13 residues. The V gene's germline CDR1 is GTSNPN and CDR2 SVGIG (reference sequence). As DNA, the CDR3 is TGTGCCTGGAGTAAACGAGGGAACTATGGCTACACCTTC. Protein sequence: CAWSKRGNYGYTF.

This sequence joins TRBV11-2 and TRBJ2-1, with 7 bases identical to TRBD1. J was trimmed by 7 bases and V by 5 bases; bases with no gene match: 11. Germline V gene data show CDR1 as SGHAT and CDR2 as FQNNGV. CDR3 length equals 15 residues. CDR3 sequence: CASSPFQGDLNEQFF. In DNA form, the CDR3 reads TGTGCCAGCAGCCCTTTCCAGGGGGATCTGAATGAGCAGTTCTTC.

The V and J genes are TRBV29-1 and TRBJ1-2; tentatively, D is TRBD1 (5 bases). This CDR3 spans 15 amino acids. The V gene's germline CDR1 is SQVTM and CDR2 ANQGSEA. V gave up 2 bases and J gave up 4 bases, with 17 bases separating them. The CDR3 DNA reads as TGCAGCGTTGAATTTATACAGGCCCCGTTCTATGGCTACACCTTC. It translates to CSVEFIQAPFYGYTF. Based on the CDR3 plus reference TRBV29-1 and TRBJ1-2, the full variable domain is SAVISQKPSRDICQRGTSLTIQCQVDSQVTMMFWYRQQPGQSLTLIATANQGSEATYESGFVIDKFPISRPNLTFSTLTVSNMSPEDSSIYLCSVEFIQAPFYGYTFGSGTRLTVV.

The rearrangement links TRBV11-2 to TRBJ2-3, with D tentatively TRBD2 (5 bases). The germline V gene encodes CDR1 SGHAT and CDR2 FQNNGV. Trimming took off 5 bases at V and 0 bases at J, with 9 bases between the two ends. The CDR3 spans 14 residues. The CDR3 nucleotides are TGTGCCAGCAGCAGGACTCCTAGCACAGATACGCAGTATTTT. It yields the protein CASSRTPSTDTQYF.

The chain recombines TRBV7-3 with TRBJ2-5; tentative D call: TRBD2 (5 bases). The germline V gene encodes CDR1 SGHTA and CDR2 FQGTGA. The V end lost 1 base, the J end lost 3 bases, and 12 bases lay between the germline ends. This CDR3 is 15 amino acids long. The CDR3 nucleotides are TGTGCCAGCAGCTTAAGTCAGGTCGGGGAAGAGACCCAGTACTTC. It encodes CASSLSQVGEETQYF.

The rearrangement uses TRBV19 and TRBJ1-5, with a weak D call TRBD1 (5 bases). This CDR3 contains 15 residues. Per germline, CDR1 LNHDA and CDR2 SQIVND (reference sequence). Trimming removed 6 bases from V and 6 bases from J, with 18 bases in between. CDR3 in amino acids: CASRGTQGGVQPQHF. The DNA for the CDR3 is TGTGCCAGTAGAGGGACCCAAGGAGGGGTTCAGCCCCAGCATTTT.

The genes are TRBV5-4 and TRBJ2-7, with 7 bases identical to TRBD2. Losses at the gene ends were 0 bases for V and 0 bases for J; bases not matched to a gene: 3. The germline V gene has CDR1 SGHNT and CDR2 YYREEE (reference sequence). CDR3 size: 15 residues. This CDR3 is CASSLATGGSYEQYF. CDR3 coding DNA: TGTGCCAGCAGCTTGGCCACGGGGGGCTCCTACGAGCAGTACTTC.

This sequence joins TRBV6-1 and TRBJ2-7, with D possibly matching TRBD2 (6 bases). The CDR3 sequence is 15 residues long. Germline CDR1 reads MNHNS; CDR2 reads SASEGT. V gave up 7 bases and J gave up 5 bases, with 21 bases separating them. CDR3 amino acids: CASIPSGTLLDEQYF. CDR3 DNA: TGTGCCAGCATTCCCTCCGGGACTTTGCTTGACGAGCAGTACTTC.

This sequence joins TRBV27 and TRBJ1-6; possible D gene TRBD1, 5 bases. The germline V gene encodes CDR1 MNHEY and CDR2 SMNVEV (reference sequence). CDR3 size: 14 residues. V lost 8 bases and J 7 bases, leaving 15 bases between the germline ends. The CDR3 coding sequence is TGTGCCAGCCTACCCGGGGGTCTAAATTCACCCCTCCACTTT. Protein: CASLPGGLNSPLHF.